This TCR beta chain is from a study of naive and memory T cell subsets. Reverse transcription of blood and skin TCR RNA was primed at alpha and beta constant regions. The SP2 primer and nested alpha and beta constant region primers amplified ligated cDNA in four rounds. TCRdb called the 5' RACE reads again in MiXCR, with one record for every CDR3 protein. The top ten hold 6.5% to 10% of the sample, which has tens of thousands of distinct CDR3 sequences, less than 5% seen once. V lost 7 bases and J 10 bases, leaving 25 bases between the germline ends. The CDR3 runs 16 residues. CDR1 MNHNY and CDR2 SVGAGI come from the germline V gene (reference sequence). Adult healthy volunteers gave 2.5 ml peripheral blood for whole-blood RNA. TCR cDNA received a 3' ligated oligonucleotide that carried a UMI. This clonotype has at least ten counts.

This TCR derives from a male donor in good health. V usage is TRBV6-6 and J usage is TRBJ1-4; D remains ambiguous. The CDR3 spells CASTPELGSQLGKLFF. For the CDR3, the DNA is TGTGCCAGCACCCCCGAACTCGGGTCTCAACTTGGAAAACTGTTTTTT.